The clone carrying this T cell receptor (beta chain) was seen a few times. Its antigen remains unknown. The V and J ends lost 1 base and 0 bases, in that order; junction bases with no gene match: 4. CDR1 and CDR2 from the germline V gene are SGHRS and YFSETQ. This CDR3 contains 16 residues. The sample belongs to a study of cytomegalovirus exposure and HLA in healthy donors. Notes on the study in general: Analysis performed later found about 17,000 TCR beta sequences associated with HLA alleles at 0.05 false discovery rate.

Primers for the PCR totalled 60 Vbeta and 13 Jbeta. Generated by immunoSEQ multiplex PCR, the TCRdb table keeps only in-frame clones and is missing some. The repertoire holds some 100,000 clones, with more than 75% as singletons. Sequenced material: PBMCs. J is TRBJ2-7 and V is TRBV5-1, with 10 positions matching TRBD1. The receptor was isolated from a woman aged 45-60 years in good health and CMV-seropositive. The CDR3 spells CASSLSGDRGSYEQYF. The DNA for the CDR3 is TGCGCCAGCAGCTTGAGTGGGGACAGGGGCTCCTACGAGCAGTACTTC. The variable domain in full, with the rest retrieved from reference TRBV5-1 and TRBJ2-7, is KAGVTQTPRYLIKTRGQQVTLSCSPISGHRSVSWYQQTPGQGLQFLFEYFSETQRNKGNFPGRFSGRQFSNSRSEMNVSTLELGDSALYLCASSLSGDRGSYEQYFGPGTRLTVT.